The rows below give T cell receptor beta chains drawn from one sample of a study of early T cells in non-severe SARS-CoV-2 infection. One entry per CDR3 protein results from TCRdb running MiXCR on the 5' RACE reads. In the table there are 85,000 to 100,000 distinct CDR3 sequences, 9.5% to 12% of which are singletons. Here the sequenced sample was whole blood, taken at baseline. These receptor sequences come from an adult who was a healthcare worker with PCR-confirmed SARS-CoV-2 infection or an uninfected control (not recorded which). Both conserved end residues are part of each CDR3. Each record gives: CDR3 length, V gene, D gene, J gene, clone size, CDR3 protein, CDR3 DNA. D genes are given only for firm matches. Clone size is given for some rows only: seen once, a few or many times, or a class if the clone is expanded.

>15|TRBV24-1|TRBD2|TRBJ2-1|many
CATSVGLANPNEQFF
TGTGCCACCAGTGTGGGACTAGCGAATCCAAATGAGCAGTTCTTC
>14|TRBV10-1|.|TRBJ1-1|.
CASSVEVVGTEAFF
TGCGCCAGCAGTGTTGAGGTTGTCGGCACTGAAGCTTTCTTT
>15|TRBV7-2|.|TRBJ2-3|.
CASSFRGGRTDTQYF
TGTGCCAGCAGCTTCCGCGGTGGTCGCACAGATACGCAGTATTTT
>15|TRBV5-4|.|TRBJ2-5|.
CASSLDPTGTQTQYF
TGTGCCAGCAGCTTGGATCCCACAGGGACGCAGACCCAGTACTTC
>16|TRBV4-1|TRBD1|TRBJ2-7|many
CASSQAGTGGFREQYF
TGCGCCAGCAGCCAAGCAGGGACAGGGGGCTTTCGGGAGCAGTACTTC
>16|TRBV12-3/TRBV12-4|.|TRBJ2-3|many
CASSLVQGEVTDTQYF
TGTGCCAGCAGTTTAGTTCAGGGAGAGGTCACAGATACGCAGTATTTT
>12|TRBV29-1|TRBD1|TRBJ2-3|.
CSVTTGSDTQYF
TGCAGCGTTACGACAGGGTCAGATACGCAGTATTTT
>14|TRBV5-8|.|TRBJ2-3|few
CASSLSQPGDTQYF
TGTGCCAGCAGCTTGAGCCAGCCAGGGGATACGCAGTATTTT
>15|TRBV5-1|.|TRBJ1-1|many
CASSLASGAIAEAFF
TGCGCCAGCAGCTTGGCTTCCGGGGCAATAGCTGAAGCTTTCTTT
>13|TRBV6-1|TRBD1|TRBJ2-3|many
CASRTGGTDTQYF
TGTGCCAGCCGAACAGGGGGCACAGATACGCAGTATTTT
>11|TRBV20-1|.|TRBJ1-4|few
CSATRGEKLFF
TGCAGTGCTACAAGAGGGGAAAAACTGTTTTTT
>11|TRBV7-9|.|TRBJ2-1|few
CASSLGGEQFF
TGTGCCAGCAGCTTGGGGGGTGAGCAGTTCTTC
>14|TRBV20-1|TRBD1|TRBJ1-1|.
CSANRDRSFTEAFF
TGCAGTGCAAACCGGGACAGGTCGTTCACTGAAGCTTTCTTT
>13|TRBV7-2|.|TRBJ2-7|.
CASRLSRTYEQYF
TGTGCCAGCAGACTGAGCCGAACCTACGAGCAGTACTTC
>14|TRBV18|TRBD1|TRBJ1-1|many
CASSPPTGSTEAFF
TGTGCCAGCTCACCCCCGACAGGGAGCACTGAAGCTTTCTTT
>16|TRBV20-1|TRBD2|TRBJ2-5|few
CSAILRASGKGETQYF
TGCAGTGCTATCCTCAGGGCTAGCGGGAAAGGAGAGACCCAGTACTTC
>13|TRBV3-1|.|TRBJ1-5|.
CASSQDLGQPQHF
TGTGCCAGCAGCCAAGATCTGGGGCAGCCCCAGCATTTT
>14|TRBV5-1|.|TRBJ2-3|.
CASSLEGRGDTQYF
TGCGCCAGCAGCTTGGAAGGACGGGGAGATACGCAGTATTTT
>11|TRBV18|TRBD1|TRBJ2-5|.
CASRDRETQYF
TGTGCCAGCAGGGACAGGGAGACCCAGTACTTC
>16|TRBV20-1|.|TRBJ2-4|many
CSLGTRFSIAKNIQYF
TGCAGCCTCGGGACGCGTTTCAGCATAGCCAAAAACATTCAGTACTTC
>13|TRBV7-9|TRBD1|TRBJ2-7|few
CASSEGQGVDQYF
TGTGCCAGCAGCGAAGGACAGGGGGTTGATCAGTACTTC
>13|TRBV28|.|TRBJ2-6|.
CASSWAGANVLTF
TGTGCCAGCAGTTGGGCTGGGGCCAACGTCCTGACTTTC
>16|TRBV27|.|TRBJ2-7|many
CASSLKSGGYSYEQYF
TGTGCCAGCAGTTTAAAGTCTGGGGGGTATTCCTACGAGCAGTACTTC
>14|TRBV20-1|.|TRBJ2-2|.
CSARGGHSGGELFF
TGCAGTGCAAGAGGCGGGCACTCAGGCGGGGAGCTGTTTTTT
>13|TRBV3-1|.|TRBJ2-1|few
CASSQESTPEQFF
TGTGCCAGCAGCCAAGAAAGTACACCGGAGCAGTTCTTC
>14|TRBV10-1|.|TRBJ2-2|many
CASIGNRDTGELFF
TGCGCCAGCATAGGGAACAGGGACACCGGGGAGCTGTTTTTT